This TCR beta chain was identified during a study of cytomegalovirus exposure and HLA in healthy donors. A note on this clone: Its target is unknown.

PCR used 60 Vbeta primers and 13 Jbeta primers. Profiled with immunoSEQ multiplex PCR; TCRdb holds only in-frame clones, not every one. The table lists under 150,000 clones, 60% to 80% of them singletons. Study-level results: In a later analysis, common viral pathogens appeared linked to several of the most significant clusters. The authors confirmed in vitro that a few CMV-associated chains were specific for CMV antigens. Most TCR sequences showed up rarely, but some public TCRs showed up in many donors. The investigators catalogued about 170 TCR beta chains as cytomegalovirus-associated.

The CDR3 is made up of 16 amino acids. Trimming removed 3 bases at V and 5 bases at J, with 15 bases between. Per germline, CDR1 SGHDT and CDR2 YYEEEE. The sequenced material came from PBMCs. This TCR came from a woman aged 55-70 years in good health and CMV-seropositive. The genes are TRBV5-6 and TRBJ1-6; D uncertain. CDR3 DNA sequence: TGTGCCAGCAGCTCCGGACTCCCAACGGATAATTCACCCCTCCACTTT. It translates to CASSSGLPTDNSPLHF.